A single sample gave rise to the 15 T cell receptor beta chains below, sequenced in a study of Graves' ophthalmopathy and Graves' hyperthyroidism. RNA transcripts provided the template for amplifying TCR beta CDR3 regions. The library came from an HTBI-primed first-round RT-PCR and a second-round multiplex PCR. TCRdb fed the multiplex PCR reads into MiXCR, producing one record per CDR3 protein. The sample contains about 480,000 distinct CDR3 sequences, 13% to 15% of which appear only once. The sequenced sample consisted of blood. The source of these receptors is a young woman with Graves' ophthalmopathy.

This clonotype occurred many times. The CDR3 DNA reads TGTGCCAGCAGTTTAGTGGCAGGGACCACTGAAGCTTTCTTT. Protein product: CASSLVAGTTEAFF. V is TRBV12-3 or TRBV12-4 and J is TRBJ1-1; D might be TRBD1 (5 bases). V lost 1 base and J 4 bases, leaving 10 bases between the germline ends. The CDR3 has 14 amino acids.

This clonotype appeared many times. This chain links TRBV20-1 with TRBJ1-1; no clear D gene. Germline CDR1 and CDR2: DFQATT and SNEGSKA (reference sequence). V shed 0 bases and J shed 1 base, with 9 bases lying between them. The CDR3 has 14 amino acids. The CDR3 sequence: CSARDPDQNTEAFF. The CDR3 DNA is TGCAGTGCTAGAGACCCCGACCAGAACACTGAAGCTTTCTTT.

This clonotype was observed at least ten times. The chain combines TRBV6-1 with TRBJ2-2, with D possibly matching TRBD2 (5 bases). This CDR3 spans 16 amino acids. Germline V gene lookup returns CDR1 MNHNS and CDR2 SASEGT. V was clipped by 2 bases and J by 3 bases, with 13 bases between them. CDR3 coding DNA: TGTGCCAGCAGTGAAACGAGGGTTCTGTACACCGGGGAGCTGTTTTTT. It is translated as CASSETRVLYTGELFF.

This clonotype showed up many times. The rearrangement links TRBV5-1 to TRBJ2-4, with D perhaps TRBD1 or TRBD2 (5 bases each). CDR3 length equals 14 residues. The ends were cut back, 0 bases at V and 2 bases at J, with 6 bases in the middle. Germline assignment: CDR1 SGHRS and CDR2 YFSETQ. CDR3 coding DNA: TGCGCCAGCAGCTTGGAGGGACCCAAAAACATTCAGTACTTC. Protein sequence: CASSLEGPKNIQYF.

This clonotype was detected ten times or more. The chain joins TRBV28 to TRBJ2-2; tentatively, D is TRBD2 (5 bases). The CDR3 sequence is 15 residues long. With 7 bases removed from V and 4 bases from J, the gap between germline ends came to 16 bases. Germline V CDR1 and CDR2: MDHEN, SYDVKM. The DNA for the CDR3 is TGTGCCAGCACCATCCACCCCGGGGTCACCGGGGAGCTGTTTTTT. It yields the protein CASTIHPGVTGELFF.

The V and J genes are TRBV5-1 and TRBJ1-5; 7 bases align to TRBD1. J gave up 3 bases and V 1 base, and 4 bases lay outside the gene matches. From germline, CDR1 is SGHRS and CDR2 YFSETQ. The CDR3 sequence is 15 residues long. The CDR3 sequence is CASSLWGQPNQPQHF. The CDR3 DNA is TGCGCCAGCAGCTTGTGGGGACAGCCCAATCAGCCCCAGCATTTT.

This clonotype was detected ten times or more. V is TRBV11-3 and J is TRBJ2-5; the match to TRBD1 covers 8 bases. With 5 bases clipped from V and 1 base from J, the junction kept 6 bases outside the gene matches. The germline CDR1 and CDR2 sequences are SGHNT and YENEEA. The CDR3 loop spans 15 amino acids. The CDR3 DNA is TGTGCCAGCAGCCTACAGGGGGGTGGCCAAGAGACCCAGTACTTC. Amino acids: CASSLQGGGQETQYF.

This clonotype was observed many times. The chain recombines TRBV9 with TRBJ2-7; 7 bases map to TRBD1. With V trimmed by 0 bases and J by 3 bases, 3 bases remained unmatched. The CDR3 runs 14 residues. Germline V gene lookup returns CDR1 SGDLS and CDR2 YYNGEE. The CDR3 loop is CASSVDAGGYEQYF. DNA for the CDR3: TGTGCCAGCAGCGTAGATGCAGGGGGCTACGAGCAGTACTTC.

The CDR3 DNA is TGTGCCAGCAGTTCGAGCGTGAACTATGGCTACACCTTC. The encoded protein is CASSSSVNYGYTF. The rearrangement links TRBV12-3 or TRBV12-4 to TRBJ1-2; D unclear. V lost 4 bases, J lost 2 bases, and 8 bases lay in between. The length of the CDR3 is 13 residues.

This clonotype was counted ten times or more. The genes are TRBV6-2 or TRBV6-3 and TRBJ1-6; 8 bases match TRBD1. In germline, CDR1 is MNHEY, CDR2 SVGEGT. V dropped 0 bases and J dropped 7; count of bases not matched to a gene: 8. This CDR3 is 17 amino acids long. The CDR3: CASSYSFAGGGNSPLHF. The CDR3 region has the DNA TGTGCCAGCAGTTACTCGTTCGCAGGGGGCGGCAATTCACCCCTCCACTTT.

Ten or more counts support this clonotype. V gene TRBV6-5 combines with J gene TRBJ1-2; no clear D. The V gene's germline CDR1 is MNHEY and CDR2 SVGAGI. The CDR3 length is 14 residues. Trimming took off 0 bases at V and 4 bases at J, with 9 bases between the two ends. The CDR3 coding sequence is TGTGCCAGCAGTTACTCGGGCCAGACCTATGGCTACACCTTC. It specifies CASSYSGQTYGYTF.

This clonotype occurred many times. This chain links TRBV28 with TRBJ1-1; unclear D gene. Trimming shortened V by 5 bases and J by 2 bases, and 12 bases separated the two germline ends. In germline, CDR1 is MDHEN, CDR2 SYDVKM. The CDR3 is made up of 14 amino acids. CDR3 protein: CASSPPPGNTEAFF. The CDR3 bases are TGTGCCAGCAGTCCCCCGCCGGGAAACACTGAAGCTTTCTTT.

This clonotype has a count of ten or more. Here the CDR3 reads CASSIWVKGDKNIQYF. The CDR3 nucleotides read TGTGCCAGTAGTATTTGGGTGAAGGGGGACAAAAACATTCAGTACTTC. The chain has TRBV19 and TRBJ2-4; D may be TRBD1 (6 bases). The germline V gene encodes CDR1 LNHDA and CDR2 SQIVND (reference sequence). This CDR3 has 16 amino acids. V lost 3 bases to trimming and J lost 3 bases, with 15 bases between them.

The rearrangement links TRBV5-1 to TRBJ1-2; D is unclear. Germline CDR1 is SGHRS and CDR2 is YFSETQ. The CDR3 extends over 18 amino acids. The ends were cut back, 0 bases at V and 2 bases at J, with 20 bases in the middle. The CDR3 loop is CASSLGVELGLLNYGYTF. The CDR3 DNA reads as TGCGCCAGCAGCTTGGGGGTAGAGTTGGGCCTTTTGAACTATGGCTACACCTTC.

This clonotype appeared many times. The chain couples TRBV6-1 to TRBJ1-2, with a tentative D call TRBD1 (5 bases). The CDR3 runs to 14 residues. Germline assignment: CDR1 MNHNS and CDR2 SASEGT. Trimming took off 5 bases at V and 7 bases at J, with 17 bases between the two ends. CDR3 region: CASSNNQLGGGYTF. Written as DNA, the CDR3 is TGTGCCAGCAGTAATAATCAGCTGGGGGGTGGCTACACCTTC.